This is a list of T cell receptor beta chains from one sample in a study of lymphopenia after photon versus proton radiotherapy. Data came from immunoSEQ multiplex PCR; TCRdb stores just in-frame clones and leaves some out. The top ten hold roughly 18% of the sample, which has tens of thousands of clones, roughly 90% seen once. The sequencing here drew on peripheral blood, taken from a patient treated with photon-based radiotherapy. The origin of the receptors is a woman in her thirties or forties with cholangiocarcinoma. Both conserved end residues are part of each CDR3. Fields, in order: D gene, V gene, clone size, J gene, CDR3 protein, CDR3 DNA. D genes are given only for firm matches. Some rows mark clone size as missing; the rest say once, few, many or name a class of expanded clone.

d_call: NA; v_call: TRBV28; clone_size: NA; j_call: TRBJ1-2; cdr3_aa: CASSSTGKYYGYTF; cdr3_nt: TGTGCCAGCAGTTCGACGGGGAAATACTATGGCTACACCTTC
d_call: NA; v_call: TRBV6-5; clone_size: NA; j_call: TRBJ2-7; cdr3_aa: CASRTQREGGYEQYF; cdr3_nt: TGTGCCAGCAGAACCCAAAGGGAGGGGGGCTACGAGCAGTACTTC
d_call: NA; v_call: TRBV28; clone_size: NA; j_call: TRBJ2-3; cdr3_aa: CASSPPWGQLDTQYF; cdr3_nt: TGTGCCAGCAGTCCCCCATGGGGCCAATTGGATACGCAGTATTTT
d_call: TRBD1; v_call: TRBV7-9; clone_size: NA; j_call: TRBJ1-1; cdr3_aa: CASSPPGQRDTEAFF; cdr3_nt: TGTGCCAGCAGCCCCCCGGGACAGCGGGACACTGAAGCTTTCTTT
d_call: NA; v_call: TRBV5-8; clone_size: NA; j_call: TRBJ1-6; cdr3_aa: CATRTTANSPLHF; cdr3_nt: TGTGCCACCCGTACGACAGCCAATTCACCCCTCCACTTT
d_call: TRBD2; v_call: TRBV27; clone_size: NA; j_call: TRBJ2-2; cdr3_aa: CASSYSGGNTGELFF; cdr3_nt: TGTGCCAGCAGTTATAGCGGGGGGAACACCGGGGAGCTGTTTTTT
d_call: TRBD2; v_call: TRBV10-3; clone_size: NA; j_call: TRBJ2-2; cdr3_aa: CAIGRLAGLTGELFF; cdr3_nt: TGTGCCATCGGCAGGCTAGCGGGACTCACCGGGGAGCTGTTTTTT
d_call: NA; v_call: TRBV6-5; clone_size: NA; j_call: TRBJ2-5; cdr3_aa: CASSSYRVQETQYF; cdr3_nt: TGTGCCAGCAGTTCCTACAGAGTCCAAGAGACCCAGTACTTC
d_call: NA; v_call: TRBV6-6; clone_size: NA; j_call: TRBJ2-5; cdr3_aa: CASSLILRDSQETQYF; cdr3_nt: TGTGCCAGCAGCTTAATCCTCCGTGACAGTCAAGAGACCCAGTACTTC
d_call: NA; v_call: TRBV28; clone_size: NA; j_call: TRBJ1-5; cdr3_aa: CASSLASGVQPQHF; cdr3_nt: TGTGCCAGCAGTTTAGCGTCAGGGGTTCAGCCCCAGCATTTT
d_call: TRBD1; v_call: TRBV5-1; clone_size: once; j_call: TRBJ1-1; cdr3_aa: CASSLVGTGLNTEAFF; cdr3_nt: TGCGCCAGCAGCTTGGTGGGGACAGGTTTGAACACTGAAGCTTTCTTT
d_call: NA; v_call: TRBV4-3; clone_size: NA; j_call: TRBJ1-1; cdr3_aa: CASSQVGEGVEAFF; cdr3_nt: TGCGCCAGCAGCCAAGTAGGAGAGGGGGTAGAAGCTTTCTTT
d_call: TRBD2; v_call: TRBV9; clone_size: NA; j_call: TRBJ2-3; cdr3_aa: CASSASLAGGPMRSDTQYF; cdr3_nt: TGTGCCAGCAGCGCCTCACTAGCGGGAGGGCCGATGCGATCAGATACGCAGTATTTT
d_call: TRBD1; v_call: TRBV11-2; clone_size: NA; j_call: TRBJ1-1; cdr3_aa: CASSLPRTGNYTEAFF; cdr3_nt: TGTGCCAGCAGCCTCCCCCGGACAGGGAATTACACTGAAGCTTTCTTT
d_call: NA; v_call: TRBV2; clone_size: NA; j_call: TRBJ2-1; cdr3_aa: CASRVYRVGNEQFF; cdr3_nt: TGTGCCAGCAGGGTCTACAGGGTTGGGAATGAGCAGTTCTTC
d_call: TRBD2; v_call: TRBV19; clone_size: NA; j_call: TRBJ2-1; cdr3_aa: CASSISSGGYNEQFF; cdr3_nt: TGTGCCAGTAGTATATCTAGCGGGGGATACAATGAGCAGTTCTTC
d_call: TRBD1; v_call: TRBV7-9; clone_size: NA; j_call: TRBJ2-7; cdr3_aa: CASSADRVSYEQYF; cdr3_nt: TGTGCCAGCAGCGCCGACAGGGTCAGCTACGAGCAGTACTTC
d_call: NA; v_call: TRBV15; clone_size: once; j_call: TRBJ1-4; cdr3_aa: CATSRALDGYNEKLFF; cdr3_nt: TGTGCCACCAGCAGGGCCCTGGACGGCTATAATGAAAAACTGTTTTTT
d_call: NA; v_call: TRBV7-6; clone_size: NA; j_call: TRBJ2-4; cdr3_aa: CASSLSAGLKNIQYF; cdr3_nt: TGTGCCAGCAGCTTAAGTGCAGGGTTGAAAAACATTCAGTACTTC
d_call: NA; v_call: TRBV30; clone_size: NA; j_call: TRBJ1-1; cdr3_aa: CAWNGLGVTEAFF; cdr3_nt: TGTGCCTGGAATGGGCTTGGCGTTACTGAAGCTTTCTTT
d_call: NA; v_call: TRBV9; clone_size: few; j_call: TRBJ1-2; cdr3_aa: CASSSRDLDYGYTF; cdr3_nt: TGTGCCAGCAGCTCTCGGGACCTAGACTATGGCTACACCTTC
d_call: TRBD2; v_call: TRBV9; clone_size: NA; j_call: TRBJ2-3; cdr3_aa: CASSVAGRGDTQYF; cdr3_nt: TGTGCCAGCAGCGTGGCGGGGAGGGGAGATACGCAGTATTTT
d_call: NA; v_call: TRBV7-9; clone_size: NA; j_call: TRBJ2-1; cdr3_aa: CASSLGPDEQFF; cdr3_nt: TGTGCCAGCAGCTTAGGACCAGATGAGCAGTTCTTC